The present T cell receptor (beta chain) was sequenced within a study of CD8 T cells in ankylosing spondylitis (dated by TCRdb to 2015 to 2018). About the full investigation: The study profiled T cell receptor beta repertoires in healthy donors and ankylosing spondylitis patients to find disease-linked TCR variants. The whole study cohort included 90 to 120 healthy donors and over 20 ankylosing spondylitis patients. Samples of peripheral blood were taken, and for ankylosing spondylitis patients, synovial fluid was collected as well.

Sequencing was performed on an Illumina HiSeq 2500. Quantitative 5'-RACE with molecular barcodes was used to prepare TCR beta libraries. Per the authors' processing: A new computational method, built on a probabilistic model of VDJ rearrangement, was used to identify disease-linked TCR variants. TCRdb reanalyzed the raw reads on its own, using fastp at Q25 for trimming and MiXCR for clone calling, and kept in-frame beta chains. For every CDR3 protein sequence, its rows merge into one entry that carries the most common genes and DNA. For this entry, the V and J calls and clone size follow TCRdb and not the study's own pipeline. Within this sample are some 120,000 distinct CDR3 sequences, with roughly 13% of them counted one time only. The leading ten clones occupy almost 3% of the sample. V lost 4 bases and J lost 7 bases; the stretch between them is 18 bases long. The germline V gene gives CDR1 as SGHRS and CDR2 as YFSETQ. The CDR3 has 15 amino acids, counting the end cysteine and phenylalanine. CDR3 DNA only is kept here, 45 bases in frame from base 1.

With respect to this clonotype: Its antigen has not been determined. It may be a read error: a sequence one base away is much more abundant.

The investigation overall reported the following: A TCR beta motif made up of several highly homologous amino acid variants appeared to be characteristic of blood from ankylosing spondylitis patients. In peripheral blood, the disease-linked clones were found at relatively low frequencies and had a CD8+ phenotype. The disease-linked clones were reported to be significantly enriched in matched synovial fluid samples from ankylosing spondylitis patients. Some motif variants had previously been reported in the synovial fluid and blood of reactive arthritis patients, which suggests shared mechanisms of disease initiation.

This sequence uses TRBV5-1 and TRBJ1-5; TRBD1 is a possible D gene, resting on 6 matching bases. The TCR was taken from a female donor with ankylosing spondylitis or in good health (not recorded which). Sequenced input: blood, either unsorted or a sorted T cell fraction (not recorded which). The CDR3 amino acid sequence is: CASSLKSGDEQPQHF. In nucleotides, the sequence is TGCGCCAGCAGCCTCAAATCAGGGGATGAGCAGCCCCAGCATTTT.